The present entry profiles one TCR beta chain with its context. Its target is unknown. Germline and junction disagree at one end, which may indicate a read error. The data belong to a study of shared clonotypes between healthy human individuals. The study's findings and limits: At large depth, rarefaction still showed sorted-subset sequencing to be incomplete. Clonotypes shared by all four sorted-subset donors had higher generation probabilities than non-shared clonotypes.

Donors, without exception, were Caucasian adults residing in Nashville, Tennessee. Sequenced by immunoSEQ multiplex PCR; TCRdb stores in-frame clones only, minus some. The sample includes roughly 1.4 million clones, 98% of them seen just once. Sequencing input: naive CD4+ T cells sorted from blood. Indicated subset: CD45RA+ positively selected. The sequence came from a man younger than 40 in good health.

The CDR3: CASSSGSDTQYF. Here the CDR3 DNA reads TGTGCCAGCAGCTCCGGGAGCGATACACAGTATTTT. This chain links TRBV11-3 with TRBJ2-3, with D possibly being TRBD2 (6 bases). Per germline, CDR1 SGHNT and CDR2 YENEEA. The length of the CDR3 is 12 residues.